This TCR beta chain stems from a study of metastatic and nonmetastatic thyroid tumors. For the study at large: Blood and tumor or nodule tissue repertoires from malignant and benign thyroid patients were compared. Regarding the study as a whole: Within blood and tumor, benign nodules reportedly had significantly lower TCR beta diversity than malignant thyroid tumors did.

Patients underwent thyroid surgery, and none had received any treatment before it. Original data processing: Researchers built a distant-metastasis classifier for papillary thyroid cancer that drew on CDR3 differences across clinicopathological groups. TCRdb re-clonotyped the PCR reads through MiXCR. TCRdb's processing, not the study's, gives the V and J calls here. Of around 35,000 clones listed, over 15% were seen once; the top ten hold approximately 4.6%. The CDR3 contains 15 residues. Germline V lookup: CDR1 MNHNS, CDR2 SASEGT. Trimming cost V 2 bases and J 3 bases, with 11 bases left between them. Note on this clone: The antigen remains undetermined.

V and J are TRBV6-1 and TRBJ2-1; no reliable D call. The clonotype originates from a female donor with papillary thyroid cancer or a benign thyroid nodule (not recorded which). Some clones in this sample may be carry-over from other donors' samples. Sequenced: blood. CDR3 bases: TGTGCCAGCAGTGAACATGTTGGAGACTACAATGAGCAGTTCTTC. This codes for CASSEHVGDYNEQFF.